The clone carrying this T cell receptor (beta chain) was counted ten times or more. Its matching antigen is unknown. The data originate from a study of identical twins. A universal primer site arose from template switching, and cDNA bore unique molecular identifiers. TCRdb reprocessed the 5' RACE reads via MiXCR and lists one record per CDR3 protein. The data show about 520,000 distinct CDR3 sequences, with 22% seen just once and roughly 0.9% held by the top ten. Overall study findings and caveats: Out-of-frame alpha sequences shared by twins were enriched for low generation probability.

These data also formed part of another study, on T cells expressing NK-cell markers.

The sequenced sample consisted of CD4+ T cells sorted from blood. The origin of this receptor is a woman aged 18-35 years in good health.

CDR3 DNA sequence: TGTGCCAGCAGTTACGGCTTCGGGGGCGCGGATGGCTACACCTTC. Protein product: CASSYGFGGADGYTF. The chain couples TRBV6-5 to TRBJ1-2; maybe TRBD1 (6 bases). The CDR3 covers 15 residues. V dropped 2 bases and J dropped 6 bases, with 16 bases sitting between them. Looked up from germline, CDR1 is MNHEY and CDR2 is SVGAGI.